This passage covers 23 T cell receptor beta chains from one sample sequenced in a study of OX40 agonist ivuxolimab in advanced cancers. Assay used: immunoSEQ multiplex PCR; TCRdb lists only in-frame clones, some missing. The table lists approximately 60,000 clones, around four fifths of them singletons, with approximately 9.4% in the top ten. The specimen was CD4+ or CD8+ T cells sorted from blood, collected in a trial of the OX40 agonist ivuxolimab. These receptors were obtained from an adult with an advanced solid tumor such as melanoma, head and neck, liver or kidney cancer.

The chain links TRBV7-9 to TRBJ1-1; D unclear. V lost 2 bases, J lost 4 bases, and 8 bases lay in between. The CDR3 consists of 13 residues. From germline, CDR1 is SEHNR and CDR2 FQNEAQ (reference sequence). The CDR3, as DNA: TGTGCCAGCAGCTTATTAACCCTCACTGAAGCTTTCTTT. Its translation: CASSLLTLTEAFF.

The chain couples TRBV6-5 to TRBJ2-7; D gene ambiguous. Trimming removed 2 bases from V and 3 bases from J, with 11 bases in between. This CDR3 region has 14 residues. The germline CDR1 and CDR2 sequences are MNHEY and SVGAGI. CDR3 in amino acids: CASSYRMMGYEQYF. As DNA, the CDR3 is TGTGCCAGCAGTTACCGGATGATGGGCTACGAGCAGTACTTC.

The chain couples TRBV11-3 to TRBJ2-7, with D maybe TRBD1 (5 bases). The CDR3 sequence is 14 residues long. With 3 bases removed from V and 5 bases from J, the gap between germline ends came to 14 bases. Germline values: CDR1 SGHNT, CDR2 YENEEA. CDR3 protein: CASSLGRSSHEQYF. In nucleotides, the CDR3 is TGTGCCAGCAGCTTGGGGCGTTCTAGTCACGAGCAGTACTTC.

J is TRBJ1-2 and V is TRBV30; a weak D match, TRBD1 (5 bases). Deletions cut 4 bases from V and 0 bases from J, with 12 bases between. Germline V gene lookup returns CDR1 GTSNPN and CDR2 SVGIG (reference sequence). The CDR3 has 14 amino acids. CDR3 loop: CAWINRGTNYGYTF. For the CDR3, the DNA is TGTGCCTGGATCAACCGGGGGACTAACTATGGCTACACCTTC.

The genes are TRBV7-2 and TRBJ2-7; no firm D call. Germline values: CDR1 SGHTA, CDR2 FQGNSA. The CDR3 extends over 13 amino acids. Trimming shortened V by 5 bases and J by 0 bases, and 8 bases separated the two germline ends. CDR3 in DNA: TGTGCCAGCAGCCAACGGAGCTCCTACGAGCAGTACTTC. Amino acid sequence: CASSQRSSYEQYF.

The rearrangement uses TRBV11-2 and TRBJ1-1, with no clear D. The V gene's germline CDR1 is SGHAT and CDR2 FQNNGV. Between the trimmed V and J ends, which lost 5 bases and 10 bases, there was a span of 14 bases. CDR3 length equals 12 residues. CDR3 in DNA: TGTGCCAGCAGCCCAACCCCCATGGGAGCTTTCTTT. Translated: CASSPTPMGAFF.

As DNA, the CDR3 is TGTGCCAGCAGGGGACAGGGACCGAAGACGGCGGGCTACACCTTC. Its translation is CASRGQGPKTAGYTF. The gene calls are TRBV2 and TRBJ1-2, with TRBD1 matching 9 bases. The CDR3 consists of 15 residues. Per germline, CDR1 SNHLY and CDR2 FYNNEI. The V gene end was trimmed by 6 bases and the J gene end by 8 bases; junction bases not matched to a gene: 13. Supplemented by reference TRBV2 and TRBJ1-2, the full variable domain reads EPEVTQTPSHQVTQMGQEVILRCVPISNHLYFYWYRQILGQKVEFLVSFYNNEISEKSEIFDDQFSVERPDGSNFTLKIRSTKLEDSAMYFCASRGQGPKTAGYTFGSGTRLTVV.

The chain links TRBV7-9 to TRBJ2-7; 9 positions match TRBD1. The CDR3 has 13 residues. CDR1 is SEHNR, CDR2 FQNEAQ, per germline (reference sequence). The V segment lost 8 bases and the J segment 1 base; nucleotides outside the gene matches: 3. The CDR3 reads CASGGQGSYEQYF. CDR3 sequence (DNA): TGTGCCAGCGGGGGACAGGGATCCTACGAGCAGTACTTC.

The chain joins TRBV7-3 to TRBJ1-6, with D perhaps matching TRBD1 (5 bases). The CDR3 consists of 13 residues. Germline V gene data show CDR1 as SGHTA and CDR2 as FQGTGA. The ends were cut back, 5 bases at V and 10 bases at J, with 12 bases in the middle. Here the CDR3 reads CASSPDSWSPLHF. The CDR3 nucleotides are TGTGCCAGCAGCCCTGACAGTTGGTCACCCCTCCACTTT.

The chain has TRBV15 and TRBJ2-5, with D perhaps TRBD1 or TRBD2 (5 bases each). Trimming pared 1 base from V and 5 bases from J, leaving 14 bases between. There are 15 residues in the CDR3. Germline assignment: CDR1 LNHNV and CDR2 YYDKDF (reference sequence). CDR3 amino acids: CATSRGWGPYETQYF. The DNA for the CDR3 is TGTGCCACCAGCAGAGGTTGGGGACCTTATGAGACCCAGTACTTC.

The V call is TRBV2, the J call TRBJ2-2; D unclear. Trimming took off 4 bases at V and 2 bases at J, with 2 bases between the two ends. Germline assignment: CDR1 SNHLY and CDR2 FYNNEI. This CDR3 has 12 residues. The CDR3 is CASSANTGELFF. DNA for the CDR3: TGTGCCAGCAGTGCCAACACCGGGGAGCTGTTTTTT.

V usage is TRBV19 and J usage is TRBJ1-6, with TRBD1 matching 8 bases. This CDR3 comprises 15 residues. Germline V gene sequence: CDR1 LNHDA, CDR2 SQIVND (reference sequence). V gave up 5 bases and J gave up 8 bases; unmatched junction bases: 8. The CDR3 loop is CASSSRDRSDSPLHF. The CDR3 DNA sequence: TGTGCCAGTAGTTCGCGGGACAGGTCAGATTCACCCCTCCACTTT.

This clone is a singleton in its sample. The chain employs TRBV7-3 and TRBJ1-2; 9 positions match TRBD1. This CDR3 is 16 amino acids long. Germline V lookup: CDR1 SGHTA, CDR2 FQGTGA. Trimming cost V 5 bases and J 4 bases; bases outside gene matches: 11. CDR3 loop: CASSATWTGDAYGYTF. CDR3 in DNA: TGTGCCAGCAGCGCAACTTGGACAGGGGATGCCTATGGCTACACCTTC.

V usage is TRBV19 and J usage is TRBJ1-2, with TRBD1 identical over 7 bases. The CDR3 spans 13 residues. Germline lookup yields CDR1 LNHDA and CDR2 SQIVND (reference sequence). V dropped 7 bases and J dropped 3; count of bases not matched to a gene: 5. The CDR3 region has the DNA TGTGCCAGTACCACTGACAGGGACTATGGCTACACCTTC. Translated: CASTTDRDYGYTF.

This sequence joins TRBV2 and TRBJ2-3; TRBD1 aligns across 8 bases. This CDR3 comprises 15 residues. V was clipped by 9 bases and J by 2 bases; unmatched bases: 10. Germline loops: CDR1 SNHLY, CDR2 FYNNEI. CDR3 bases: TGTGCCAGTAACCGACAGGGGAGGAACACAGATACGCAGTATTTT. Translated: CASNRQGRNTDTQYF.

J is TRBJ2-3 and V is TRBV6-5, with a weak D call TRBD2 (6 bases). The germline V and J ends were trimmed by 0 bases and 1 base, with 8 bases remaining between them. Germline V gene lookup returns CDR1 MNHEY and CDR2 SVGAGI. The CDR3 totals 15 residues. The CDR3 is CASSYSASGTDTQYF. CDR3 nucleotides: TGTGCCAGCAGTTACTCGGCTAGCGGCACAGATACGCAGTATTTT.

This clone occurred once. CDR3 nucleotides: TGTGCCAGCAGTCCTCCCCGAGGGCAGGGCAGCCAAGAGACCCAGTACTTC. Translated: CASSPPRGQGSQETQYF. The V gene is TRBV5-4, the J gene TRBJ2-5; the D call may be TRBD1 or TRBD2 (5 bases each). Germline CDR1 SGHNT, CDR2 YYREEE (reference sequence). Trimming stripped 5 bases from V and 1 base from J, with 21 bases between. The CDR3 spans 17 residues.

V gene TRBV18 combines with J gene TRBJ2-2; D tentatively reads TRBD1 or TRBD2 (5 bases each). CDR3 length equals 17 residues. Trimming removed 2 bases from V and 0 bases from J, with 13 bases in between. Germline loops: CDR1 KGHSH, CDR2 LQKENI. CDR3 sequence reads: CASSPSAGTANTGELFF. The CDR3 DNA follows: TGTGCCAGCTCACCAAGTGCCGGGACCGCGAACACCGGGGAGCTGTTTTTT.

This clone was seen only a few times. The chain joins TRBV30 to TRBJ2-1; D is uncertain. The V gene lost 1 base and the J gene lost 0 bases, with 13 bases spanning the gap. From germline, CDR1 is GTSNPN and CDR2 SVGIG (reference sequence). The CDR3 contains 16 residues. CDR3 DNA: TGTGCCTGGAGTGGTAGTAGTTCAAGCTCCTACAATGAGCAGTTCTTC. Its translation: CAWSGSSSSSYNEQFF.

This chain connects TRBV6-5 to TRBJ1-1; D gene uncertain. The CDR3 runs to 13 residues. Looked up from germline, CDR1 is MNHEY and CDR2 is SVGAGI. V dropped 4 bases and J dropped 1 base, with 7 bases sitting between them. CDR3 DNA: TGTGCCAGCAGTTGGGTTAAGAACACTGAAGCTTTCTTT. It yields the protein CASSWVKNTEAFF.

The chain uses TRBV5-1 and TRBJ2-5, with 7 bases that match TRBD2. The last part of the DNA fits TRBJ2-7 better; the J call may be wrong. Looked up from germline, CDR1 is SGHRS and CDR2 is YFSETQ. The CDR3 runs 14 residues. Written as DNA, the CDR3 is TGCGCCAGCAGCTTTGCGGGAGCCGGGTACGAGCAGTACTTC. This codes for CASSFAGAGYEQYF.

In its sample, this clone was seen a few times. The CDR3 DNA reads TGCGCCAGCAGCTCGGACAGGGGGGACACTGAAGCTTTCTTT. This codes for CASSSDRGDTEAFF. The V gene is TRBV5-1, the J gene TRBJ1-1; 10 bases agree with TRBD1. CDR1 is SGHRS and CDR2 is YFSETQ in the germline V gene. This CDR3 region has 14 residues. V dropped 3 bases and J dropped 3; count of bases not matched to a gene: 2. The variable domain in full, completed from reference TRBV5-1 and TRBJ1-1, reads KAGVTQTPRYLIKTRGQQVTLSCSPISGHRSVSWYQQTPGQGLQFLFEYFSETQRNKGNFPGRFSGRQFSNSRSEMNVSTLELGDSALYLCASSSDRGDTEAFFGQGTRLTVV.

This chain uses TRBV13 with TRBJ1-1, with D possibly matching TRBD1 (6 bases). Trimming shortened V by 5 bases and J by 7 bases, and 11 bases separated the two germline ends. Looked up from germline, CDR1 is PRHDT and CDR2 is FYEKMQ (reference sequence). CDR3 length: 12 amino acids. CDR3 in amino acids: CASSRGRLEAFF. The CDR3 coding sequence is TGTGCCAGCAGCCGGGGGCGGCTTGAAGCTTTCTTT.